Here is one T cell receptor beta chain with its context. The sample comes from a study of blood T cell repertoires in COVID-19. The overall study: Samples representing acute and convalescent COVID-19 were sourced from the United States, Italy and Spain. T cells, B-cell-depleted T cells, or PBMCs supplied cDNA or gDNA.

How the authors handled the data: From reference gene primer amplification, estimates of nucleated cell counts were derived. Repertoires were generated with immunoSEQ multiplex PCR, while TCRdb's copy carries only in-frame clones and drops some. V and J calls and clone size are as listed in that table; D and trimming were resolved from the DNA. The table has about 220,000 clones, just under 85% seen once; the top ten hold approximately 16%. Germline-derived CDR1 and CDR2 are MDHEN and SYDVKM. J gave up 3 bases and V 11 bases, and 8 bases lay outside the gene matches. The CDR3 runs to 14 residues. Self-reported history from a screening survey and questionnaire set each donor's cohort.

The chain links TRBV28 to TRBJ2-3; 10 bases align to TRBD2. Sequencing used PBMCs or T cells enriched from blood (not recorded which). The clonotype comes from a man aged 35-49 years who had recovered from COVID-19. CDR3 sequence: CASVPGLATDTQYF. The CDR3 DNA reads TGTGCCTCTGTACCGGGACTAGCGACAGATACGCAGTATTTT.